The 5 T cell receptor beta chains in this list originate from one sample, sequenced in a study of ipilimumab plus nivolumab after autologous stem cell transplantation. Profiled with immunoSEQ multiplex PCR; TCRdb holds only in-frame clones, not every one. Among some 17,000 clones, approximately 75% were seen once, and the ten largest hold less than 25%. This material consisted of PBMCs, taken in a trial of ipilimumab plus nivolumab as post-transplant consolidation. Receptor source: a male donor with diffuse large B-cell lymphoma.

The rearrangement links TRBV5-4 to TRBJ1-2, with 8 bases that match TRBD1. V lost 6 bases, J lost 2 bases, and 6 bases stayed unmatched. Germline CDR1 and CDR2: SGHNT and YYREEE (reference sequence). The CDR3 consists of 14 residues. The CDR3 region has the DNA TGTGCCAGCACCAGACAGGGGCTAAACTATGGCTACACCTTC. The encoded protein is CASTRQGLNYGYTF.

The CDR3 here is CASSPRQGRGEQYF. The DNA for the CDR3 is TGCGCCAGCAGCCCAAGACAGGGGCGAGGCGAGCAGTACTTC. The chain uses TRBV5-1 and TRBJ2-7; 8 bases fit TRBD1. Germline V CDR1 and CDR2: SGHRS, YFSETQ. The CDR3 runs to 14 residues. Trimming at V came to 4 bases and at J to 6 bases, leaving 9 bases not matched to a gene.

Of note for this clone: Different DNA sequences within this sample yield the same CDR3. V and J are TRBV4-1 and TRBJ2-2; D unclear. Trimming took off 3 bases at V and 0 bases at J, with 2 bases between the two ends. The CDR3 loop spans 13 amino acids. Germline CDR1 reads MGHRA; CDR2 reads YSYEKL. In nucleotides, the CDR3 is TGCGCCAGCAGCCACGCGAACACCGGGGAGCTGTTTTTT. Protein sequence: CASSHANTGELFF.

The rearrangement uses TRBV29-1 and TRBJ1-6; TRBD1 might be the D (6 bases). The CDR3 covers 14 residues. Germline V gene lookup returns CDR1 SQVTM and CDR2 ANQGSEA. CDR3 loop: CGAGDPGGNSPLHF. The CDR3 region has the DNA TGCGGGGCAGGGGACCCCGGGGGAAATTCACCCCTCCACTTT.

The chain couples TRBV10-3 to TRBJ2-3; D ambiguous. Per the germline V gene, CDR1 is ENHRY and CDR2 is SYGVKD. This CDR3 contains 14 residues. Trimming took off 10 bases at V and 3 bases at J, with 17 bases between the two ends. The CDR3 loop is CATWTSRATDTQYF. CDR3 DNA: TGTGCCACTTGGACCTCAAGGGCGACAGATACGCAGTATTTT.